This is a list of T cell receptor beta chains from one sample in a study of radiation and T cells in renal cell carcinoma. Data came from immunoSEQ multiplex PCR; TCRdb stores just in-frame clones and leaves some out. Among around 12,000 clones listed, 25% to 35% were seen once. The starting material was tumor tissue, obtained from a patient whose treatment included radiotherapy and nephrectomy. Receptors were obtained from a man between 60 and 75 years old with renal cell carcinoma. CDR3s include the opening cysteine and the closing phenylalanine or tryptophan. A D gene is named only where the DNA matches it firmly. Clone size appears in some rows only: once, few, many, or a class for an expanded clone.

J gene,V gene,clone size,D gene,CDR3 protein,CDR3 DNA
TRBJ1-2,TRBV30,.,.,CAWSVARLAYGYTF,TGTGCCTGGAGTGTAGCCCGCTTGGCCTATGGCTACACCTTC
TRBJ2-5,TRBV9,.,.,CASSVDPGVPGLETQYF,TGTGCCAGCAGCGTAGATCCGGGAGTCCCGGGTTTGGAGACCCAGTACTTC
TRBJ1-1,TRBV2,.,.,CASSSGLNTEAFF,TGTGCCAGCAGCTCAGGACTCAACACTGAAGCTTTCTTT
TRBJ2-1,TRBV2,few,TRBD2,CASSPTGGDHEQFF,TGTGCCAGCAGTCCTACCGGGGGGGACCATGAGCAGTTCTTC
TRBJ1-2,TRBV18,.,TRBD1,CASSVTGTGFNDGYTF,TGTGCCAGCTCAGTAACCGGGACAGGGTTTAACGATGGCTACACCTTC
TRBJ2-2,TRBV29-1,.,.,CSVVSGITTNTGELFF,TGCAGCGTTGTATCTGGGATCACGACGAACACCGGGGAGCTGTTTTTT
TRBJ2-1,TRBV28,few,.,CASSFIGSRNNEQFF,TGTGCCAGCAGTTTTATCGGGAGTAGGAACAATGAGCAGTTCTTC
TRBJ1-2,TRBV30,.,.,CAWSVERYGYTF,TGTGCCTGGAGTGTAGAGAGGTATGGCTACACCTTC
TRBJ2-3,TRBV9,.,.,CASSPEGGGAADTQYF,TGTGCCAGCAGCCCCGAGGGAGGGGGGGCGGCAGATACGCAGTATTTT
TRBJ1-2,TRBV29-1,.,TRBD1,CSVGDRQGENYGYTF,TGCAGCGTTGGGGATAGACAGGGGGAGAACTATGGCTACACCTTC
TRBJ2-5,TRBV9,many,TRBD2,CASSGGTSGGLQETQYF,TGTGCCAGCAGCGGGGGAACTAGCGGGGGACTCCAAGAGACCCAGTACTTC
TRBJ1-1,TRBV7-2,.,.,CASSLSSNTEAFF,TGTGCCAGCAGCTTAAGCTCAAACACTGAAGCTTTCTTT
TRBJ2-7,TRBV5-8,.,.,CASRKPGTPYEQYF,TGTGCCAGCAGAAAACCCGGGACACCCTACGAGCAGTACTTC
TRBJ1-5,TRBV15,.,.,CATSRDEARPQHF,TGTGCCACCAGCAGAGACGAGGCCCGGCCCCAGCATTTT
TRBJ2-3,TRBV5-6,.,TRBD2,CASSLGLAASTDTQYF,TGTGCCAGCAGCTTGGGGCTAGCGGCTAGCACAGATACGCAGTATTTT
TRBJ2-4,TRBV9,few,.,CASSKTVAKNIQYF,TGTGCCAGCAGCAAGACAGTAGCCAAAAACATTCAGTACTTC
TRBJ1-1,TRBV19,few,.,CASFNTEAFF,TGTGCCAGTTTTAACACTGAAGCTTTCTTT
TRBJ2-3,TRBV7-2,few,TRBD2,CASSLGREGRGDTQYF,TGTGCCAGCAGCTTAGGGCGGGAGGGCCGCGGAGATACGCAGTATTTT
TRBJ2-3,TRBV5-6,many,.,CASSLAADTQYF,TGTGCCAGCAGCTTGGCGGCAGATACGCAGTATTTT
TRBJ1-5,TRBV6-1,once,.,CASSTNSNQPQHF,TGTGCCAGCAGTACAAACAGCAATCAGCCCCAGCATTTT
TRBJ1-6,TRBV5-1,.,.,CASSPAGGAENSPLHF,TGCGCCAGCAGCCCCGCTGGAGGTGCGGAGAATTCACCCCTCCACTTT
TRBJ1-5,TRBV6-1,few,.,CASSEWTGGNQPQHF,TGTGCCAGCAGTGAATGGACTGGTGGCAATCAGCCCCAGCATTTT
TRBJ1-2,TRBV29-1,few,.,CSVESGGGYGYTF,TGCAGCGTTGAGAGCGGCGGAGGTTATGGCTACACCTTC
TRBJ2-1,TRBV5-1,.,.,CASSLQIWTNNYNEQFF,TGCGCCAGCAGCCTTCAGATTTGGACAAACAACTACAATGAGCAGTTCTTC
TRBJ1-4,TRBV5-1,.,TRBD1,CASSSLTGEDEKLFF,TGCGCCAGCAGCTCCCTGACAGGGGAAGATGAAAAACTGTTTTTT
TRBJ1-6,TRBV16,few,.,CASARGYGSPLHF,TGTGCCAGCGCCCGGGGCTATGGTTCACCCCTCCACTTT
TRBJ2-1,TRBV15,medium-sized,.,CATSREVPGPYNEQFF,TGTGCCACCAGCAGAGAAGTGCCAGGGCCCTACAATGAGCAGTTCTTC
TRBJ1-2,TRBV21-1,.,.,CASSKGRGTPKRGYTF,TGTGCCAGCAGCAAAGGACGAGGGACTCCCAAGCGCGGCTACACCTTC